A selection of T cell receptor beta chains follows, all from one sample in a study of PD-1 blockade in classical Hodgkin lymphoma. The repertoire was sequenced with immunoSEQ multiplex PCR; TCRdb's copy has only in-frame clones and lacks some. Of fewer than 30,000 clones listed, 78% are singletons. The material sequenced was peripheral blood mononuclear cells (PBMCs), taken before the second cycle of nivolumab. These receptors were taken from a human donor with classical Hodgkin lymphoma. Each CDR3 is given with its conserved first and last residue. D genes are given only for firm matches. The size field is filled for only some rows; it gives once, few, many or a size class.

V	J	D	size	CDR3	DNA
TRBV5-1	TRBJ2-5	TRBD2	NA	CASSLSGGETQYF	TGCGCCAGCAGCCTTAGCGGGGGGGAGACCCAGTACTTC
TRBV4-1	TRBJ2-1	TRBD1	few	CASSQATRTGGLRNEQFF	TGCGCCAGCAGCCAGGCGACTAGGACAGGGGGCTTGAGAAATGAGCAGTTCTTC
TRBV20-1	TRBJ2-1	NA	NA	CSARRGNEQFF	TGCAGTGCTAGGCGAGGGAATGAGCAGTTCTTC
TRBV5-1	TRBJ2-3	TRBD1	NA	CASSPGQGADTQYF	TGCGCCAGCAGCCCGGGACAGGGGGCAGATACGCAGTATTTT
TRBV5-6	TRBJ1-2	TRBD1	NA	CASSSDRGPYGYTF	TGTGCCAGCAGCTCGGACAGGGGGCCCTATGGCTACACCTTC
TRBV7-2	TRBJ2-7	TRBD2	NA	CASSFSSGGGYEQYF	TGTGCCAGCAGCTTTTCTAGCGGGGGTGGCTACGAGCAGTACTTC
TRBV7-2	TRBJ1-3	NA	NA	CASSYQGGNTIYF	TGTGCCAGCTCCTACCAAGGGGGAAACACCATATATTTT
TRBV7-2	TRBJ2-7	TRBD1	few	CASSFDKGASYEQYF	TGTGCCAGCAGCTTTGATAAGGGGGCCTCCTACGAGCAGTACTTC
TRBV10-3	TRBJ2-7	TRBD1	NA	CAISEGTGGYEQYF	TGTGCCATCAGTGAGGGGACAGGGGGATACGAGCAGTACTTC
TRBV6-1	TRBJ2-1	NA	NA	CASSGGQTYNEQFF	TGTGCCAGCAGTGGGGGACAAACATACAATGAGCAGTTCTTC
TRBV5-1	TRBJ2-7	NA	once	CASSSAGTHQEQYF	TGCGCCAGCAGCTCGGCGGGTACCCACCAGGAGCAGTACTTC
TRBV5-1	TRBJ2-5	NA	NA	CASSWIGGGETQYF	TGCGCCAGCAGCTGGATAGGGGGTGGAGAGACCCAGTACTTC
TRBV2	TRBJ2-7	TRBD1	NA	CASSPRTGGIDEQYF	TGTGCCAGCAGCCCAAGGACAGGGGGTATCGACGAGCAGTACTTC
TRBV19	TRBJ1-5	TRBD1	NA	CASSTQGAQPQHF	TGTGCCAGTAGTACCCAGGGGGCCCAGCCCCAGCATTTT
TRBV19	TRBJ1-4	NA	NA	CASSAREKLFF	TGTGCCAGTAGTGCTCGTGAAAAACTGTTTTTT